The present entry profiles one T cell receptor (beta chain) with its context. As yet, its antigen is unknown. These data come from a study of cytomegalovirus exposure and HLA in healthy donors. Whole-study context: Among the approximately 380 donors who were genotyped, roughly 85% fell in the genetic ancestry cluster that is associated with self-reported Caucasian donors. Study outcomes and limitations: TCR beta sequences reportedly predicted the HLA-A and HLA-B alleles of most subjects accurately. Most of the TCR beta V segments (in an earlier analysis) were productive either about 87% or about 30% of the time.

V was cut by 3 bases and J by 5 bases, with 17 bases left in between. Germline V lookup: CDR1 MNHEY, CDR2 SMNVEV (reference sequence). The CDR3 consists of 15 residues. The PCR ran on 60 Vbeta and 13 Jbeta primers. Generated by immunoSEQ multiplex PCR, the TCRdb table keeps only in-frame clones and is missing some. The top ten hold around 0.37% of the sample, which has more than 150,000 clones, roughly 80% seen once. Healthy people donating bone marrow made up the donors. This chain links TRBV27 with TRBJ2-7, with a possible D match to TRBD1 (6 bases). The sequence was obtained from a boy aged 2-15 years in good health and CMV-seronegative. Specimen: PBMCs. The CDR3 loop is CASSFYTGIINEQYF. The CDR3 DNA reads TGTGCCAGCAGTTTCTATACAGGGATTATAAACGAGCAGTACTTC.